These T cell receptor beta chains were read from a single sample in a study of technical replicates of blood from several donors. Using immunoSEQ multiplex PCR, the repertoire was profiled, and TCRdb retains in-frame clones only, with some absent. This table holds 85,000 to 100,000 clones, 95% found once. Source material: T cells isolated from PBMCs. All receptors derive from a human donor in good health. Each CDR3 is given with its conserved first and last residue. The D gene is left open where the match is weak. The listing skips clone size in some rows; elsewhere it reads once, few, many or a size class.

cdr3_aa	cdr3_nt	clone_size	v_call	j_call	d_call
CASSPDSVGGSGNTIYF	TGTGCCAGCTCACCGGACTCCGTGGGGGGCTCTGGAAACACCATATATTTT	NA	TRBV18	TRBJ1-3	NA
CASSPYDRPSYEQYF	TGTGCCAGCTCACCTTACGACAGGCCTTCCTACGAGCAGTACTTC	NA	TRBV18	TRBJ2-7	NA
CASSQDRGRETQYF	TGTGCCAGCAGCCAGGACAGGGGCAGGGAGACCCAGTACTTC	NA	TRBV7-9	TRBJ2-5	TRBD1
CATTGGDNLQYF	TGTGCCACCACGGGGGGGGACAACCTGCAGTACTTC	NA	TRBV15	TRBJ2-7	TRBD2
CASSYLQGLNTEAFF	TGTGCCAGCAGCTATTTACAGGGGTTAAACACTGAAGCTTTCTTT	NA	TRBV11-1	TRBJ1-1	TRBD1
CASSLGLDTQYF	TGCGCCAGCAGCTTGGGACTTGATACGCAGTATTTT	NA	TRBV5-1	TRBJ2-3	NA
CASSPTTVNEKLFF	TGTGCCAGCAGCCCAACCACGGTTAATGAAAAACTGTTTTTT	NA	TRBV4-2	TRBJ1-4	NA
CASSVDRGRTEAFF	TGTGCCAGCAGTGTCGACAGGGGAAGGACTGAAGCTTTCTTT	NA	TRBV6-1	TRBJ1-1	TRBD1
CASSPPTGGNAYGYTF	TGTGCCAGCAGCCCCCCGACAGGGGGCAATGCCTATGGCTACACCTTC	few	TRBV7-9	TRBJ1-2	TRBD1
CASSPMTGGMSYEQYF	TGTGCCAGCTCACCTATGACAGGGGGGATGTCCTACGAGCAGTACTTC	NA	TRBV18	TRBJ2-7	TRBD1
CASSRTGGGEAFF	TGTGCCAGCAGCAGGACAGGGGGCGGTGAAGCTTTCTTT	NA	TRBV7-3	TRBJ1-1	TRBD1
CASSLSNRVVDNYGYTF	TGTGCCAGCAGTTTATCGAACAGGGTAGTAGATAACTATGGCTACACCTTC	NA	TRBV27	TRBJ1-2	NA
CASSGLAGVGFF	TGTGCCAGCAGTGGACTAGCGGGAGTTGGATTCTTC	few	TRBV2	TRBJ2-1	TRBD2
CASSFPPRGRGSYEQYF	TGTGCCAGCAGTTTTCCCCCCAGGGGACGGGGCTCGTACGAGCAGTACTTC	NA	TRBV28	TRBJ2-7	NA
CASRDREREKLFF	TGTGCCAGCAGGGACAGGGAACGTGAAAAACTGTTTTTT	NA	TRBV2	TRBJ1-4	TRBD1
CASSLTSGGYNEQFF	TGTGCCAGCAGCTTAACTAGCGGGGGATACAATGAGCAGTTCTTC	once	TRBV7-9	TRBJ2-1	TRBD2
CASSLLGLVNEKLFF	TGTGCCAGCAGTTTATTGGGACTGGTTAATGAAAAACTGTTTTTT	NA	TRBV27	TRBJ1-4	NA
CASSPDRNPFKGKFF	TGTGCCAGCAGTCCGGACAGGAACCCCTTCAAGGGGAAGTTCTTC	NA	TRBV5-6	TRBJ2-1	TRBD1
CASSFPSPTSYEQYF	TGTGCCAGCAGTTTCCCTAGTCCCACCTCCTACGAGCAGTACTTC	NA	TRBV28	TRBJ2-7	NA
CASSYRQEKETQYF	TGTGCCAGCAGCTACCGACAGGAGAAAGAGACCCAGTACTTC	NA	TRBV13	TRBJ2-5	NA
CASSLVSFPETQYF	TGTGCCAGCAGCTTAGTCAGTTTCCCAGAGACCCAGTACTTC	NA	TRBV11-2	TRBJ2-5	NA
CASSFGQGAEGYTF	TGTGCCAGCAGCTTCGGACAGGGGGCTGAAGGCTACACCTTC	NA	TRBV7-6	TRBJ1-2	TRBD1
CASSLGVLAGVTDTQYF	TGTGCCAGCAGCTTGGGGGTGCTAGCGGGAGTCACAGATACGCAGTATTTT	NA	TRBV7-6	TRBJ2-3	TRBD2
CASGLYFTSGEETQYF	TGTGCTAGTGGTTTATATTTTACTAGCGGGGAGGAGACCCAGTACTTC	once	TRBV12-5	TRBJ2-5	TRBD2
CASSFGSQETQYF	TGTGCCAGCAGTTTTGGGAGTCAAGAGACCCAGTACTTC	NA	TRBV27	TRBJ2-5	NA
CASSSDFKETQYF	TGTGCCAGCAGCTCAGACTTCAAAGAGACCCAGTACTTC	NA	TRBV5-8	TRBJ2-5	NA
CASRRSGTGLEKLFF	TGTGCCAGCAGGAGATCCGGGACAGGATTAGAAAAACTGTTTTTT	NA	TRBV2	TRBJ1-4	TRBD1
CASSLAIGTQLGYGYTF	TGCGCCAGCAGCTTGGCCATCGGGACACAGTTGGGCTATGGCTACACCTTC	once	TRBV5-1	TRBJ1-2	NA
CASARGGNTDTQYF	TGTGCCAGCGCGCGCGGGGGGAACACAGATACGCAGTATTTT	NA	TRBV6-5	TRBJ2-3	TRBD2
CASSLPRTSGRGLYNEQFF	TGTGCCAGCAGCTTACCCCGGACTAGCGGGAGGGGACTCTACAATGAGCAGTTCTTC	NA	TRBV11-2	TRBJ2-1	TRBD2
CASIQNTGELFF	TGTGCCAGCATCCAGAACACCGGGGAGCTGTTTTTT	once	TRBV7-2	TRBJ2-2	NA
CASRPSETYEQYF	TGTGCCAGCAGGCCTAGCGAAACCTACGAGCAGTACTTC	NA	TRBV27	TRBJ2-7	NA
CASSPGTGVYEQYF	TGTGCCAGCAGCCCCGGGACAGGGGTCTACGAGCAGTACTTC	once	TRBV6-5	TRBJ2-7	TRBD1
CASSPGTNTGELFF	TGCGCCAGCAGCCCCGGGACGAACACCGGGGAGCTGTTTTTT	NA	TRBV4-1	TRBJ2-2	NA
CASSFGSAETQYF	TGTGCCAGTAGTTTCGGATCAGCGGAGACCCAGTACTTC	NA	TRBV19	TRBJ2-5	NA
CASSKGASGTETQYF	TGTGCCAGCAGTAAGGGGGCTAGTGGAACTGAGACCCAGTACTTC	NA	TRBV25-1	TRBJ2-5	TRBD1
CATSRVDRARGYTF	TGTGCCACCAGCAGAGTAGACAGGGCCCGTGGCTACACCTTC	NA	TRBV15	TRBJ1-2	TRBD1
CASSLSGGAEAFF	TGTGCCAGCAGTTTATCCGGAGGGGCTGAAGCTTTCTTT	NA	TRBV28	TRBJ1-1	NA
CASSQASRDTRSRGYTF	TGCGCCAGCAGCCAAGCATCCCGGGACACGAGGAGTAGAGGCTACACCTTC	once	TRBV4-1	TRBJ1-2	NA
CVRSLPTGGTEAFF	TGTGTCAGAAGCCTCCCGACAGGGGGCACTGAAGCTTTCTTT	NA	TRBV7-5	TRBJ1-1	NA
CASRGQGRSGELFF	TGCGCCAGCAGGGGACAGGGGAGGAGCGGGGAGCTGTTTTTT	once	TRBV4-1	TRBJ2-2	TRBD1
CASSRSGSRETQYF	TGTGCCAGCAGCCGTAGCGGGAGCAGAGAGACCCAGTACTTC	NA	TRBV27	TRBJ2-5	TRBD2
CASRPLAGVYTQYF	TGTGCCAGCAGGCCGCTAGCGGGAGTATATACGCAGTATTTT	NA	TRBV28	TRBJ2-3	TRBD2
CASSFPPMTSGRGPSYEQYF	TGTGCCAGCAGTTTTCCCCCCATGACTAGCGGGAGAGGTCCCTCCTACGAGCAGTACTTC	once	TRBV28	TRBJ2-7	TRBD2
CASSEAGRGATNEKLFF	TGTGCCAGCAGTGAAGCAGGGAGGGGAGCAACTAATGAAAAACTGTTTTTT	NA	TRBV6-1	TRBJ1-4	NA
CASSDTGYNEQFF	TGTGCCAGCAGTGACACGGGCTACAATGAGCAGTTCTTC	NA	TRBV6-1	TRBJ2-1	NA
CASSEGSGGTQYF	TGTGCCAGCAGTGAAGGGTCGGGGGGGACCCAGTACTTC	NA	TRBV25-1	TRBJ2-5	TRBD2
CASSSPWDRENTEAFF	TGTGCCAGCAGCTCCCCGTGGGACAGGGAGAACACTGAAGCTTTCTTT	NA	TRBV7-9	TRBJ1-1	TRBD1